This T cell receptor beta chain came from a study of T cell repertoires in cytomegalovirus infection. Study summary: Indications of both CMV infection and matching HLA type were provided by public TCR beta signatures. Study-wide findings and caveats: The response measured ex vivo was dominated by TCR beta clonotypes (HLA-C-restricted and CMV-specific). Cumulative frequency (of public TCR beta family members) identified carriers of CMV plus the relevant HLA.

V was clipped by 5 bases and J by 0 bases, with 8 bases between them. Germline CDR1 is SGHTA and CDR2 is FQGNSA. The CDR3 runs 14 residues. A single record per CDR3 protein comes from TCRdb applying MiXCR to the reads. The table shows roughly 230,000 distinct CDR3 sequences, with around 12% occurring only once. This clonotype has a count of ten or more. Antigen specificity is unknown. The receptor comes from a human donor in good health (CMV status not recorded). Some clones in this sample may be carry-over from other donors' samples. Material: PBMCs. The V call is TRBV7-2, the J call TRBJ1-3; no firm D call. For the CDR3, the DNA is TGTGCCAGCAGCCGCGACCCCTCTGGAAACACCATATATTTT. Its protein product is CASSRDPSGNTIYF.